This T cell receptor (beta chain) stems from a study of T cell changes during pregnancy in multiple sclerosis. The germline V and J ends were trimmed by 4 bases and 2 bases, with 11 bases remaining between them. The CDR3 runs to 13 residues. From germline, CDR1 is SQVTM and CDR2 ANQGSEA. Generated by immunoSEQ multiplex PCR, the TCRdb table keeps only in-frame clones and is missing some. This sample yields 90,000 to 120,000 clones, of which 90% to 95% are seen a single time; 3% to 3.5% belongs to the top ten. The chain links TRBV29-1 to TRBJ1-2; D remains ambiguous. The receptor was isolated from a female donor with multiple sclerosis, enrolled in a pregnancy study. The starting material was peripheral blood, obtained after pregnancy. CDR3 sequence: CSVGGFRNYGYTF. The CDR3 DNA reads as TGCAGCGTTGGAGGGTTCCGGAACTATGGCTACACCTTC.